This T cell receptor (beta chain) originates from a study of early T cells in non-severe SARS-CoV-2 infection (dated by TCRdb to about 2021). Background for the entire study: Because TCR sequencing relied on bulk RNA taken from unsorted whole blood, pairing of alpha and beta chains was not possible. The paper as a whole reports these results and caveats: Matching against VDJdb was skewed toward anti-spike CD8 responses, likely underestimated virus-specific expansions, and missed private and CD4 specificities.

Comment on this clonotype: Its antigen is still unknown. The input lacks base qualities; no much larger clone sits a single base away.

A case-control design nested within a healthcare worker cohort in London, UK, was used, with weekly nasopharyngeal swab PCR tests and blood sampling performed. Healthcare workers were recruited during the week of the UK lockdown, between 23 and 31 March 2020, and followed weekly for up to roughly 15 weeks. Libraries were constructed by 5' RACE. Data came from a NextSeq 500. The TCR library protocol attached unique molecular identifiers to individual cDNA molecules to correct for sequencing error and PCR bias. TCR alpha and beta chains were both sequenced, and the abundances of alpha and beta sequences in each sample were closely correlated with each other. As for how the authors treated the data: Decombinator V4 was used to annotate the V gene, J gene and CDR3 of the TCR sequences. Expanded TCRs were defined as changing significantly between any two time points under a Poisson model with p below 0.0001. Abundances of TCRs were expressed as counts per million after normalisation to the total number of TCRs sequenced in each sample. MAIT TCRs were defined by TRAV1-2 paired with TRAJ12, TRAJ20 or TRAJ33, and iNKT TCRs by TRAV10 paired with TRAJ18. VDJdb, accessed 1 November 2021, was searched for CMV, EBV and SARS-CoV-2 annotated TCRs, with TCRs annotated for multiple antigens excluded. TCRdb cleaned the public reads at Q25 with fastp, built clones with MiXCR and kept in-frame beta chains. One record per CDR3 amino acid sequence lists the most common genes and DNA. What appears here as the V and J calls and clone size reflects TCRdb's work, not the paper's. The sample records approximately 99,000 distinct CDR3 sequences, over 10% of which are singletons. Clones ranked in the top ten supply around 3% of the sample.

Clipping removes 2 bases from V and 5 bases from J, with 10 as the unmatched junction base count. The CDR3 has 16 amino acids, counting the end cysteine and phenylalanine. The entry retains the CDR3 DNA only, 48 bases that are in frame from base 1. From a lookup of the germline V gene (reference sequence), CDR1 and CDR2 are SEHNR and FQNEAQ. The chain is encoded by TRBV7-9 joined to TRBJ1-2, with 8 central nucleotides matching TRBD1. The receptor's source is an adult who was a healthcare worker with PCR-confirmed SARS-CoV-2 infection or an uninfected control (not recorded which). Sequencing was carried out using whole blood. CDR3 loop: CASSLSATGASYGYTF. The DNA is TGTGCCAGCAGCTTATCGGCGACAGGGGCCTCTTATGGCTACACCTTC.